Sequencing of this TCR beta chain was carried out in a study of blood T cell repertoires in COVID-19 (dated by TCRdb to the early 2020s). About the study as a whole: Collaborator samples came from the United States, Italy and Spain and covered acute and convalescent phases of COVID-19. The material from the prospective study consisted of cDNA or gDNA derived from T cells, B-cell-depleted T cells, or PBMCs. Deeply sampled blood TCRbeta repertoires from subjects exposed to, actively infected with, or recovered from COVID-19 were included in the dataset. The repertoires were released in a freely available public database meant as a resource for research on the immune response to SARS-CoV-2. Samples came from the ongoing ImmuneRACE study (first 160 participants) plus 1,254 subjects from 6 global collaborators. The sample metadata nearly always contained a de-identified subject ID, COVID-19 status, age in years and sex. Where available, HLA class I and class II types were taken from metadata supplied by the sample provider and were not determined by assay-based typing. Here is what the overall study found, with its caveats: How much clinical and demographic metadata was included differed by source and by participant, and the metadata was provided uncurated.

About this clone: What this receptor recognizes is not known. No base quality values were provided; no much bigger clone lies one nucleotide off.

The germline V gene encodes CDR1 SGHTA and CDR2 FQGTGA. Trimming takes 3 bases from V and 0 bases from J, and the germline ends sit 12 bases apart. From the cysteine up to the phenylalanine, the CDR3 has a length of 16 residues. Only the CDR3 region is kept as DNA, spanning 48 bases read in frame from base 1. The collaborating institutions used their own protocols to collect whole blood in K2EDTA tubes. For TCRbeta analysis, collaborators shipped samples in one of three forms: frozen whole blood, isolated PBMCs, or DNA extracted from either of those sample types. The immunoSEQ Assay, a bias-controlled multiplex PCR, was used to amplify TCRbeta CDR3 regions from genomic DNA. On the study's bioinformatics: The number of nucleated cells in each sample was estimated from the amplification of reference gene primers within the assay. To quantify the absolute abundance of each unique TCRbeta CDR3 rearrangement, sequence reads were collapsed and filtered. For each sample, productive Simpson clonality was calculated as the square root of Simpson's diversity index across productive rearrangements. Imported from immuneACCESS, the table was reduced by TCRdb to in-frame sequences with V and J called. These copies leave out some clones; in studies compared against another copy, an unresolved V gene accounts for under half, and the cause of the remainder is not known. From that table come the V and J calls and clone size; the DNA was used to work out D and trimming. The sample includes around 200,000 clones, with over 75% observed a single time. Roughly 5% of the sample lies in the top ten.

Material for sequencing was peripheral blood. This TCR was sampled from a human donor in a cohort sampled during active COVID-19. This sequence uses TRBV7-3 and TRBJ2-1, with the D gene too uncertain to name. The DNA is as follows: TGTGCCAGCAGCTTCTCCGGGTGGAGCTCCTACAATGAGCAGTTCTTC. Translated, it gives CASSFSGWSSYNEQFF.